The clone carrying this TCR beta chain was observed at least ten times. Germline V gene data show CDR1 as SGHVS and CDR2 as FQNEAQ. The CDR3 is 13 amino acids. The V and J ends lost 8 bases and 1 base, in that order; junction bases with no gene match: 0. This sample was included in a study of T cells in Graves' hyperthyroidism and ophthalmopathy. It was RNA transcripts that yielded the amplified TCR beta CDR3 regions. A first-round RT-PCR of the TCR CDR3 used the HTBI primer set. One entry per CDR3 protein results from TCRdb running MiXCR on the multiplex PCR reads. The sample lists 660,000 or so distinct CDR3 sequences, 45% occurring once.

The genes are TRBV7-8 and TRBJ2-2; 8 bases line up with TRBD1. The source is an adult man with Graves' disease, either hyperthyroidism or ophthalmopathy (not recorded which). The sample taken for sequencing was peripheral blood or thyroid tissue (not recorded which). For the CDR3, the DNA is TGTGCCAGCGGACAGGGGAACACCGGGGAGCTGTTTTTT. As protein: CASGQGNTGELFF.